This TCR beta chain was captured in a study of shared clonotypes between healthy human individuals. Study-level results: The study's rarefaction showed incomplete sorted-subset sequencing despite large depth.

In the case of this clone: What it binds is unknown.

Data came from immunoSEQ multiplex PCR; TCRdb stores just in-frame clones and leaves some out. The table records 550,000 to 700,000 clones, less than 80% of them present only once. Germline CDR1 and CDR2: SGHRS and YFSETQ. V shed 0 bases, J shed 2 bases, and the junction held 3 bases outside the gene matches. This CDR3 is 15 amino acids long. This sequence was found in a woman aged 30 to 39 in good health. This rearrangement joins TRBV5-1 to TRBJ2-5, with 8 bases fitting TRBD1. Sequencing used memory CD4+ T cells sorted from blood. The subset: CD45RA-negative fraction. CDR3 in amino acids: CASSLDGQGQETQYF. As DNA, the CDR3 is TGCGCCAGCAGCTTGGATGGACAGGGACAAGAGACCCAGTACTTC.